Here is one TCR beta chain with its context. The protocol was immunoSEQ multiplex PCR, while the TCRdb copy is restricted to in-frame clones and leaves out a portion. The sample includes 150,000 to 200,000 clones, roughly 80% seen only once; the top ten take about 7.8%. Trimming left V 2 bases short and J 5 bases short, with 13 bases between. From germline, CDR1 is MNHNY and CDR2 SVGAGI (reference sequence). The CDR3 runs to 15 residues. Seattle enrolled patients during active infection and tracked them longitudinally. The sample is drawn from a study of blood T cell repertoires in COVID-19. About the study: Specimens from acute and convalescent COVID-19 originated in the United States, Italy and Spain. From T cells, B-cell-depleted T cells, or PBMCs came the material, which was cDNA or gDNA.

Sequenced: peripheral blood. The chain employs TRBV6-6 and TRBJ1-5; D unresolved. The TCR comes from a woman aged 55-70 years with COVID-19, enrolled during active disease. CDR3 protein: CASSYIRPEDQPQHF. The CDR3 nucleotides read TGTGCCAGCAGTTACATACGGCCGGAGGATCAGCCCCAGCATTTT.